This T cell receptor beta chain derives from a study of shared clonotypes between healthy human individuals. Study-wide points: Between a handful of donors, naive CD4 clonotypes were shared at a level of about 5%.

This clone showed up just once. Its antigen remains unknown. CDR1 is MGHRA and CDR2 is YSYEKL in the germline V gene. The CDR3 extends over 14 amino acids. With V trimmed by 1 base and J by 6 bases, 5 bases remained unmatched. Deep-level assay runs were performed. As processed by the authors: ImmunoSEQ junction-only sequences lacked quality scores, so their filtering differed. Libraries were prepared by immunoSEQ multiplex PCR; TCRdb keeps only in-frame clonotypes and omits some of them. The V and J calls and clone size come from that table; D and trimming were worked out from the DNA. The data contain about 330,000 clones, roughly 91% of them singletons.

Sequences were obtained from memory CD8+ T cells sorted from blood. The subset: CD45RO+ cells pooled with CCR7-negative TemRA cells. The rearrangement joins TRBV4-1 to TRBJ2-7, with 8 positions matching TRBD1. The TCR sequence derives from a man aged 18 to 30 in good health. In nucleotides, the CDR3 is TGCGCCAGCAGCCAAGGGACAGGGACCGCCGAGCAGTACTTC. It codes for CASSQGTGTAEQYF.